Following are 9 T cell receptor beta chains from one sample sequenced in a study of shared clonotypes between healthy human individuals. Sequenced by immunoSEQ multiplex PCR; TCRdb stores in-frame clones only, minus some. The sample lists about half a million clones; about 78% were seen once. Specimen: PBMCs. The receptors shown here come from a woman aged 40-49 years in good health. Some clones in this sample may be carry-over from other donors' samples.

The V gene is TRBV28, the J gene TRBJ2-3; the D gene is possibly TRBD2 (5 bases). This CDR3 is 16 amino acids long. Trimming removed 6 bases from V and 0 bases from J, with 16 bases in between. Germline V gives CDR1 MDHEN, CDR2 SYDVKM. Written as DNA, the CDR3 is TGTGCCAGCAGCCCCCTCTCACGGGGAAGCACAGATACGCAGTATTTT. It translates to CASSPLSRGSTDTQYF. Full variable domain (remainder filled in from reference TRBV28 and TRBJ2-3): DVKVTQSSRYLVKRTGEKVFLECVQDMDHENMFWYRQDPGLGLRLIYFSYDVKMKEKGDIPEGYSVSREKKERFSLILESASTNQTSMYLCASSPLSRGSTDTQYFGPGTRLTVL.

The CDR3 spells CATKGQFNQPQHF. The DNA for the CDR3 is TGTGCCACTAAGGGACAGTTCAATCAGCCCCAGCATTTT. J is TRBJ1-5 and V is TRBV10-3, with 7 bases matching TRBD1. The ends lost 10 bases at V and 3 bases at J; junction bases unmatched: 6. The CDR3 is made up of 13 amino acids. Germline V gene sequence: CDR1 ENHRY, CDR2 SYGVKD.

The V gene is TRBV2, the J gene TRBJ2-5; 7 nucleotides agree with TRBD1. The J call may be wrong; the DNA end is better matched by TRBJ2-7. The CDR3 spans 15 residues. Germline loops: CDR1 SNHLY, CDR2 FYNNEI. The CDR3 region has the DNA TGTGCCAGCAGTGGGGCACACAGGGGTGGGTACGAGCAGTACTTC. This codes for CASSGAHRGGYEQYF.

Concerning this clone: The sample contains more than one DNA sequence encoding this CDR3. The chain links TRBV7-2 to TRBJ2-5, with 7 bases matching TRBD1. Trimming cost V 0 bases and J 2 bases; bases outside gene matches: 0. Germline CDR1 SGHTA, CDR2 FQGNSA. There are 14 residues in the CDR3. CDR3 amino acids: CASSLARGQETQYF. CDR3 sequence (DNA): TGTGCCAGCAGCTTAGCCAGGGGGCAAGAGACCCAGTACTTC.

The chain links TRBV19 to TRBJ1-2; 8 bases are shared with TRBD1. Germline CDR1 reads LNHDA; CDR2 reads SQIVND (reference sequence). Trimming cost V 4 bases and J 4 bases; bases outside gene matches: 8. The CDR3 covers 15 residues. CDR3 amino acids: CASSTDRVESYGYTF. In DNA form, the CDR3 reads TGTGCCAGTAGTACGGACAGGGTGGAGAGCTATGGCTACACCTTC. The full variable domain, rest sourced from reference TRBV19 and TRBJ1-2, is DGGITQSPKYLFRKEGQNVTLSCEQNLNHDAMYWYRQDPGQGLRLIYYSQIVNDFQKGDIAEGYSVSREKKESFPLTVTSAQKNPTAFYLCASSTDRVESYGYTFGSGTRLTVV.

The chain couples TRBV5-1 to TRBJ2-3; D unclear. Germline CDR1 and CDR2: SGHRS and YFSETQ. This CDR3 is built from 13 residues. The ends were cut back, 4 bases at V and 6 bases at J, with 12 bases in the middle. CDR3 nucleotide sequence: TGCGCCAGCAGCCCCGTACGGCTGGATACGCAGTATTTT. It is translated as CASSPVRLDTQYF.

This chain joins TRBV28 and TRBJ2-5; tentatively, D is TRBD2 (5 bases). CDR1 MDHEN and CDR2 SYDVKM come from the germline V gene. The ends were cut back, 3 bases at V and 11 bases at J, with 13 bases in the middle. The CDR3 loop spans 12 amino acids. Here the CDR3 reads CASSFPDWEQYF. CDR3 nucleotides: TGTGCCAGCAGTTTCCCGGATTGGGAGCAGTACTTC.

This rearrangement joins TRBV28 to TRBJ2-5; D might be TRBD2 (5 bases). The germline CDR1 and CDR2 sequences are MDHEN and SYDVKM. This CDR3 has 20 amino acids. V dropped 5 bases and J dropped 4 bases, with 32 bases sitting between them. CDR3 residues: CASSPGSLRAAGRPRETQYF. The CDR3 nucleotides are TGTGCCAGCAGTCCCGGGTCTCTACGGGCGGCGGGTCGCCCCCGAGAGACCCAGTACTTC.

For this clone: At the DNA level, this CDR3 is encoded by other sequences in the same sample as well. CDR3 amino acids: CAWSVTGGNTIYF. The CDR3 DNA is TGTGCCTGGAGTGTAACGGGTGGAAACACCATATATTTT. The rearrangement uses TRBV30 and TRBJ1-3, with D unresolved. Germline CDR1 GTSNPN, CDR2 SVGIG (reference sequence). This CDR3 contains 13 residues. Trimming left V 0 bases short and J 3 bases short, with 6 bases between.